The rows below give T cell receptor beta chains drawn from one sample of a study of OX40 agonist ivuxolimab in advanced cancers. Using immunoSEQ multiplex PCR, the repertoire was profiled, and TCRdb retains in-frame clones only, with some absent. This sample has approximately 100,000 clones; roughly 84% occur once, and the top ten carry about 3.8%. The sequencing used CD4+ or CD8+ T cells sorted from blood, collected in a trial of the OX40 agonist ivuxolimab. The receptors were gathered from an adult with an advanced solid tumor such as melanoma, head and neck, liver or kidney cancer. Each CDR3 is given with its conserved first and last residue. Rows give clone size only sometimes, using once, few, many, or a class for an expanded clone.

v_call: TRBV5-1; clone_size: .; cdr3_aa: CASSLSRGETETQYF
v_call: TRBV28; clone_size: .; cdr3_aa: CASSPGQEFNQPQHF
v_call: TRBV27; clone_size: .; cdr3_aa: CASSPSPTPGLATYYEQYF
v_call: TRBV28; clone_size: .; cdr3_aa: CAGQGGTNEKLFF
v_call: TRBV4-1; clone_size: .; cdr3_aa: CASSQGPRREKLFF
v_call: TRBV10-3; clone_size: few; cdr3_aa: CAISESGGGQPQHF
v_call: TRBV5-4; clone_size: .; cdr3_aa: CASSLMGGQDIQYF
v_call: TRBV6-5; clone_size: .; cdr3_aa: CASGIQGYDIQYF
v_call: TRBV2; clone_size: .; cdr3_aa: CASSELAGFAGELFF
v_call: TRBV28; clone_size: once; cdr3_aa: CASRPSGRVFEQYF
v_call: TRBV5-1; clone_size: few; cdr3_aa: CASSGWTAGEQYF
v_call: TRBV9; clone_size: .; cdr3_aa: CASSVAGVGDEQFF
v_call: TRBV19; clone_size: .; cdr3_aa: CASTRGDSYEQYF
v_call: TRBV11-2; clone_size: .; cdr3_aa: CASSLNPWFVEQYF
v_call: TRBV11-3; clone_size: once; cdr3_aa: CASSFSGVSSYEQYF
v_call: TRBV5-1; clone_size: .; cdr3_aa: CASSYGQETQYF
v_call: TRBV19; clone_size: .; cdr3_aa: CASSQWGTVTDTQYF
v_call: TRBV6-6; clone_size: .; cdr3_aa: CATAVLNTEAFF
v_call: TRBV18; clone_size: .; cdr3_aa: CASSRGTDYEQYF
v_call: TRBV18; clone_size: .; cdr3_aa: CASSSQADSGNTIYF
v_call: TRBV7-2; clone_size: .; cdr3_aa: CASSLSGGGLETQYF
v_call: TRBV2; clone_size: once; cdr3_aa: CASKGDGINEQFF
v_call: TRBV7-3; clone_size: .; cdr3_aa: CASSLNPPPDTQYF
v_call: TRBV4-3; clone_size: .; cdr3_aa: CASSASGAARPYEQYF
v_call: TRBV7-3; clone_size: few; cdr3_aa: CASSFYGSRTDTQYF
v_call: TRBV4-3; clone_size: few; cdr3_aa: CASSQDWGGILLAGNNEQFF
v_call: TRBV11-2; clone_size: .; cdr3_aa: CASSLDQERRDRKTYEQYF
v_call: TRBV7-9; clone_size: .; cdr3_aa: CASNPRLGRGDEQYF
v_call: TRBV28; clone_size: .; cdr3_aa: CASSLPLAVAVHGYTF
v_call: TRBV5-1; clone_size: .; cdr3_aa: CASSLGQYNEQFF
v_call: TRBV7-7; clone_size: .; cdr3_aa: CAVGTVPYNEQFF
v_call: TRBV28; clone_size: .; cdr3_aa: CASSWFGAAAYEQYF
v_call: TRBV11-3; clone_size: .; cdr3_aa: CASSATGTHQFF
v_call: TRBV27; clone_size: once; cdr3_aa: CASRGIPLWDSGLSSYGYTF
v_call: TRBV28; clone_size: .; cdr3_aa: CASSPRTENTEAFF
v_call: TRBV27; clone_size: .; cdr3_aa: CASSFLRWLQSRANVLTF
v_call: TRBV28; clone_size: .; cdr3_aa: CASSRLAGGPGDTQYF
v_call: TRBV27; clone_size: .; cdr3_aa: CASRGLAVGYEQYF
v_call: TRBV21-1; clone_size: .; cdr3_aa: CASNTGLQIQYEQYF
v_call: TRBV6-5; clone_size: .; cdr3_aa: CASSTQGRGETQYF
v_call: TRBV10-2; clone_size: .; cdr3_aa: CASLGGRTGELFF
v_call: TRBV2; clone_size: .; cdr3_aa: CASSEGPSETQYF